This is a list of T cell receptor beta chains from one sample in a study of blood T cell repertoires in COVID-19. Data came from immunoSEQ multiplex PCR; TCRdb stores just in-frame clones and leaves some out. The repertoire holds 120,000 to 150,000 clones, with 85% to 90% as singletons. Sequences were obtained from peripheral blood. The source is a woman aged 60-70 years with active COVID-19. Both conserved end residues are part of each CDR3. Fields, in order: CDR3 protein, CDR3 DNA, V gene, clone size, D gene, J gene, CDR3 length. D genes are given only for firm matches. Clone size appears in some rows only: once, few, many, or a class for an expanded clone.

CASSQLTYEQYF | TGCGCCAGCAGCCAACTAACCTACGAGCAGTACTTC | TRBV4-1 | once | - | TRBJ2-7 | 12
CASRRDSPPTEAFF | TGTGCCAGCAGAAGGGACAGTCCCCCCACTGAAGCTTTCTTT | TRBV6-5 | - | TRBD1 | TRBJ1-1 | 14
CASSSGTSNYNEQFF | TGTGCCAGCAGTTCCGGGACTAGCAACTACAATGAGCAGTTCTTC | TRBV7-6 | - | TRBD2 | TRBJ2-1 | 15
CASSPSGGRDGYTF | TGTGCCAGCAGCCCTTCCGGGGGAAGGGATGGCTACACCTTC | TRBV4-2 | - | - | TRBJ1-2 | 14
CASSERRGQRSGTYGYTF | TGCGCCAGCAGTGAGAGACGGGGACAGAGGTCGGGGACCTATGGCTACACCTTC | TRBV10-2 | - | TRBD1 | TRBJ1-2 | 18
CASSRLDSESTEAFF | TGTGCCAGCAGCAGACTCGACAGTGAGAGCACTGAAGCTTTCTTT | TRBV7-9 | - | - | TRBJ1-1 | 15
CASSQDWVAGGPRETQYF | TGCGCCAGCAGCCAAGATTGGGTAGCGGGAGGGCCGCGGGAGACCCAGTACTTC | TRBV4-1 | - | TRBD2 | TRBJ2-5 | 18
CATSRELAGGETQYF | TGTGCCACCAGCAGAGAGCTAGCGGGGGGAGAGACCCAGTACTTC | TRBV15 | - | TRBD2 | TRBJ2-5 | 15
CASSPRGSGSADTQYF | TGTGCCAGCAGCCCTCGGGGTAGCGGGAGTGCAGATACGCAGTATTTT | TRBV7-2 | - | TRBD2 | TRBJ2-3 | 16
CASSSSGYEQYF | TGTGCCAGCAGTTCCAGCGGGTACGAGCAGTACTTC | TRBV27 | - | - | TRBJ2-7 | 12